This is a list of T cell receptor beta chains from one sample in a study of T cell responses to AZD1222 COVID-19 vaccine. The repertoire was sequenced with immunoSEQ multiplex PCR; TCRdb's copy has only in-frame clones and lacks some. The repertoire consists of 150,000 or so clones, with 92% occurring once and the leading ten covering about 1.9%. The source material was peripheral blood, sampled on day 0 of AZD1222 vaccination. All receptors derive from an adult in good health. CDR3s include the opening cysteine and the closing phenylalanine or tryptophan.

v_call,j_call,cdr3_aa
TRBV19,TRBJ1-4,CASSGENEKLFF
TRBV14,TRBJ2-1,CASSHGTRYNEQFF
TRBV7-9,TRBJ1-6,CASSTLLQPLHF
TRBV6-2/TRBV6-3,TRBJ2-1,CASSNNRPSSWSYNEQFF
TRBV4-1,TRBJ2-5,CASSQEDRFETQYF
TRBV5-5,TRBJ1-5,CASSLWADQPQHF
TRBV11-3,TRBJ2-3,CASSVRAGGPTDTQYF
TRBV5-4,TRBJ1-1,CASSPPTVLNTEAFF
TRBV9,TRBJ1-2,CASSAQYGYTF
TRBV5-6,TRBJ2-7,CASSRSATGIRSYEQYF
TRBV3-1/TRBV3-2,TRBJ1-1,CASSQDRAGLEAFF
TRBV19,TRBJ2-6,CASSIPGDSGANVLTF
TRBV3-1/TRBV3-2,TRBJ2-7,CASSQSRDLYEQYF
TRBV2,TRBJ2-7,CASSESALNSYEQYF
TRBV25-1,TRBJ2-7,CASTRRRGGSSYEQYF
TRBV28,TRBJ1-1,CASNRGSDTEAFF
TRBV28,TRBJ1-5,CASSFQGKGNQPQHF